These 4 T cell receptor beta chains share one sample of origin, sequenced in a study of brain T cells in children with intractable seizures. Method: immunoSEQ multiplex PCR; TCRdb's copy keeps in-frame clones and lacks some. The table includes roughly 69,000 clones, about 96% detected once. The starting material was peripheral blood, obtained at surgery. The origin of the receptors is a boy under two years old with focal cortical dysplasia and intractable seizures.

This chain links TRBV7-2 with TRBJ2-2; D is unclear. Germline values: CDR1 SGHTA, CDR2 FQGNSA. The CDR3 consists of 15 residues. Trimming pared 3 bases from V and 1 base from J, leaving 9 bases between. CDR3 sequence: CASSFRSGNTGELFF. The CDR3 DNA follows: TGTGCCAGCAGCTTCAGATCAGGGAACACCGGGGAGCTGTTTTTT.

V and J are TRBV24-1 and TRBJ2-7, with D maybe TRBD1 (5 bases). V was trimmed by 9 bases and J by 5 bases, leaving 10 bases between them. The CDR3 is 11 residues long. CDR1 KGHDR and CDR2 SFDVKD come from the germline V gene. CDR3 sequence reads: CATGFRDEQYF. The CDR3 region has the DNA TGTGCCACCGGATTCAGGGACGAGCAGTACTTC.

The CDR3 is CASSILAPMSDTQYF. Written as DNA, the CDR3 is TGTGCCAGCAGCATACTAGCGCCTATGTCAGATACGCAGTATTTT. The chain has TRBV28 and TRBJ2-3, with 7 bases matching TRBD2. Looked up from germline, CDR1 is MDHEN and CDR2 is SYDVKM. V trimming: 6 bases; J trimming: 4 bases; junction bases outside the gene matches: 10. The CDR3 spans 15 residues.

The chain joins TRBV24-1 to TRBJ1-5; TRBD1 might be the D (5 bases). CDR1 is KGHDR, CDR2 SFDVKD, per germline. This CDR3 comprises 15 residues. Trimming shortened V by 9 bases and J by 7 bases, and 21 bases separated the two germline ends. This CDR3 is CATGAPHPGCQPQHF. The CDR3 region has the DNA TGTGCCACCGGGGCGCCTCACCCGGGATGCCAGCCCCAGCATTTT.